Shown below are 6 T cell receptor beta chains from a single sample sequenced in a study of CD8 T cells in Susac syndrome. An amount of RNA that ranged from roughly 0.5 to 1 ug was reverse transcribed with random hexamers. Via MiXCR, TCRdb re-called the immunoSEQ multiplex PCR reads, giving one row per CDR3 protein. The sample records about 250,000 distinct CDR3 sequences, 85% to 95% being singletons. Sequenced input: CD4+ T cells from PBMCs. Every receptor here comes from a human donor with multiple sclerosis.

V is TRBV6-5 and J is TRBJ2-6; TRBD1 matches at 11 bases. This CDR3 has 19 amino acids. The V gene end was trimmed by 0 bases and the J gene end by 0 bases; junction bases not matched to a gene: 4. Looked up from germline, CDR1 is MNHEY and CDR2 is SVGAGI. CDR3 region: CASSYSRTGGASGANVLTF. CDR3 in DNA: TGTGCCAGCAGTTACTCAAGGACAGGGGGCGCCTCTGGGGCCAACGTCCTGACTTTC.

The chain links TRBV7-9 to TRBJ1-1, with unresolved D. Germline lookup yields CDR1 SEHNR and CDR2 FQNEAQ (reference sequence). V lost 5 bases and J lost 6, with 22 bases in between. This CDR3 has 16 amino acids. CDR3 loop: CASSPLDRVPKSEAFF. CDR3 sequence (DNA): TGTGCCAGCAGCCCCCTGGATAGGGTGCCGAAGTCTGAAGCTTTCTTT. The full variable domain, its missing parts supplied by reference TRBV7-9 and TRBJ1-1, is DTGVSQNPRHKITKRGQNVTFRCDPISEHNRLYWYRQTLGQGPEFLTYFQNEAQLEKSRLLSDRFSAERPKGSFSTLEIQRTEQGDSAMYLCASSPLDRVPKSEAFFGQGTRLTVV.

The chain combines TRBV19 with TRBJ2-3; 7 nucleotides agree with TRBD1. This CDR3 is 17 amino acids long. Losses at the gene ends were 1 base for V and 1 base for J; bases not matched to a gene: 8. Germline-derived CDR1 and CDR2 are LNHDA and SQIVND (reference sequence). The CDR3: CASSIARGGRGTDTQYF. As DNA, the CDR3 is TGTGCCAGTAGTATAGCCCGAGGGGGCCGCGGCACAGATACGCAGTATTTT. Together with reference TRBV19 and TRBJ2-3, the CDR3 gives the full variable domain: DGGITQSPKYLFRKEGQNVTLSCEQNLNHDAMYWYRQDPGQGLRLIYYSQIVNDFQKGDIAEGYSVSREKKESFPLTVTSAQKNPTAFYLCASSIARGGRGTDTQYFGPGTRLTVL.

This chain connects TRBV5-1 to TRBJ1-2, with 9 bases lining up with TRBD1. The CDR3 has 14 amino acids. In germline, CDR1 is SGHRS, CDR2 YFSETQ. Trimming took 0 bases from V and 5 from J; bases not matched to a gene: 2. CDR3 DNA: TGCGCCAGCAGCTTGGAGGACAGGGGTTATGGCTACACCTTC. Protein sequence: CASSLEDRGYGYTF.

The V and J genes are TRBV29-1 and TRBJ1-3; possibly TRBD1 for D (5 bases). The CDR3 totals 12 residues. Trimming left V 4 bases short and J 4 bases short, with 8 bases between. Germline V gene data show CDR1 as SQVTM and CDR2 as ANQGSEA. Here the CDR3 reads CSVVGGGNTIYF. CDR3 nucleotides: TGCAGCGTTGTGGGGGGGGGAAACACCATATATTTT. Drawing the rest from reference TRBV29-1 and TRBJ1-3, the complete variable domain is SAVISQKPSRDICQRGTSLTIQCQVDSQVTMMFWYRQQPGQSLTLIATANQGSEATYESGFVIDKFPISRPNLTFSTLTVSNMSPEDSSIYLCSVVGGGNTIYFGEGSWLTVV.

The V gene is TRBV2, the J gene TRBJ2-7; 9 bases are a match to TRBD1. Per germline, CDR1 SNHLY and CDR2 FYNNEI. The V gene end was trimmed by 8 bases and the J gene end by 2 bases; junction bases not matched to a gene: 7. The CDR3 length is 14 residues. The CDR3 region has the DNA TGTGCCAGCGCTCGCGGGACAGGGCCCTACGAGCAGTACTTC. Its translation is CASARGTGPYEQYF.